The rows below give T cell receptor beta chains drawn from one sample of a study of blood T cell repertoires in COVID-19. Sequencing used immunoSEQ multiplex PCR; TCRdb keeps in-frame clones, though not all of them. The sample contains 200,000 to 250,000 clones, around 86% of which appear only once. The sequenced material came from peripheral blood. These receptors all stem from a woman between 45 and 60 years old with COVID-19, enrolled during active disease. Both conserved end residues are part of each CDR3. The order of the fields is D gene, V gene, J gene, CDR3 length, clone size, CDR3 DNA, CDR3 protein. D genes are given only for firm matches. Clone sizes are given selectively: once, few, many, or a class where the clone is expanded.

D gene: -
V gene: TRBV7-8
J gene: TRBJ1-2
CDR3 length: 13
clone size: few
CDR3 DNA: TGTGCCAGCAGCTTAGACAGGGTCGGCGGCTACACCTTC
CDR3 protein: CASSLDRVGGYTF

D gene: -
V gene: TRBV12-3/TRBV12-4
J gene: TRBJ2-5
CDR3 length: 13
clone size: -
CDR3 DNA: TGTGCCAGCTTCCAAGGGGCCGCGGAGACCCAGTACTTC
CDR3 protein: CASFQGAAETQYF

D gene: TRBD1
V gene: TRBV6-1
J gene: TRBJ1-5
CDR3 length: 16
clone size: -
CDR3 DNA: TGTGCCAGCAGTGATCGGGGGACAGGGTCAAGTCAGCCCCAGCATTTT
CDR3 protein: CASSDRGTGSSQPQHF

D gene: -
V gene: TRBV3-1/TRBV3-2
J gene: TRBJ1-5
CDR3 length: 15
clone size: -
CDR3 DNA: TGTGCCAGCAGCCAAGGTGTGGGGCCCAATCAGCCCCAGCATTTT
CDR3 protein: CASSQGVGPNQPQHF

D gene: TRBD2
V gene: TRBV4-3
J gene: TRBJ2-2
CDR3 length: 17
clone size: once
CDR3 DNA: TGCGCCAGCAGCCAAGATGGGACTAGCGGGATGGCCGGGGAGCTGTTTTTT
CDR3 protein: CASSQDGTSGMAGELFF

D gene: -
V gene: TRBV5-1
J gene: TRBJ2-7
CDR3 length: 18
clone size: few
CDR3 DNA: TGCGCCAGCAGCTTGGTAGGTGTCATGGCAGGCCCACCGAGCGAGCAGTACTTC
CDR3 protein: CASSLVGVMAGPPSEQYF

D gene: -
V gene: TRBV19
J gene: TRBJ1-6
CDR3 length: 13
clone size: -
CDR3 DNA: TGTGCCAGTAGTATACGCGGCGATTCACCCCTCCACTTT
CDR3 protein: CASSIRGDSPLHF

D gene: -
V gene: TRBV6-5
J gene: TRBJ1-5
CDR3 length: 13
clone size: -
CDR3 DNA: TGTGCCAGCAGTACACCTCGGGGGCAGCCCCAGCATTTT
CDR3 protein: CASSTPRGQPQHF

D gene: -
V gene: TRBV27
J gene: TRBJ2-1
CDR3 length: 15
clone size: -
CDR3 DNA: TGTGCCAGCAGGCTAGGTCGCAGCCTTAACAATGAGCAGTTCTTC
CDR3 protein: CASRLGRSLNNEQFF

D gene: -
V gene: TRBV7-2
J gene: TRBJ2-3
CDR3 length: 15
clone size: -
CDR3 DNA: TGTGCCAGCAGCTTAGGCGGGCCCAGGGGAGATACGCAGTATTTT
CDR3 protein: CASSLGGPRGDTQYF

D gene: TRBD1
V gene: TRBV4-1
J gene: TRBJ1-3
CDR3 length: 14
clone size: -
CDR3 DNA: TGCGCCAGCAGCCAGGACAGGGGAAGAAACACCATATATTTT
CDR3 protein: CASSQDRGRNTIYF

D gene: TRBD1
V gene: TRBV19
J gene: TRBJ1-1
CDR3 length: 13
clone size: once
CDR3 DNA: TGTGCCAGTGCCCGACAGGGATTGGCTGAAGCTTTCTTT
CDR3 protein: CASARQGLAEAFF

D gene: -
V gene: TRBV5-5
J gene: TRBJ1-1
CDR3 length: 15
clone size: -
CDR3 DNA: TGTGCCAGCAGCTTGGCCATGCAGGGGAGCACTGAAGCTTTCTTT
CDR3 protein: CASSLAMQGSTEAFF

D gene: -
V gene: TRBV28
J gene: TRBJ1-5
CDR3 length: 13
clone size: -
CDR3 DNA: TGTGCCAGCAGTTGGGCAAGGAATCAGCCCCAGCATTTT
CDR3 protein: CASSWARNQPQHF

D gene: -
V gene: TRBV6-2/TRBV6-3
J gene: TRBJ1-3
CDR3 length: 17
clone size: few
CDR3 DNA: TGTGCCAGCAGTTACCGCACCACAGGGAGAGGAGGAGACACCATATATTTT
CDR3 protein: CASSYRTTGRGGDTIYF

D gene: -
V gene: TRBV3-1/TRBV3-2
J gene: TRBJ2-5
CDR3 length: 18
clone size: -
CDR3 DNA: TGTGCCAGCAGCCAATCCCCAATTGGGGGGGGGCCGAGAGAGACCCAGTACTTC
CDR3 protein: CASSQSPIGGGPRETQYF

D gene: TRBD1
V gene: TRBV19
J gene: TRBJ2-3
CDR3 length: 14
clone size: -
CDR3 DNA: TGTGCCAGTAGTCCGGGACAGGGGTCAGATACGCAGTATTTT
CDR3 protein: CASSPGQGSDTQYF

D gene: TRBD2
V gene: TRBV4-3
J gene: TRBJ2-3
CDR3 length: 15
clone size: -
CDR3 DNA: TGCGCCAGCAGTCTTGCTAGCGGGGTTATAGATACGCAGTATTTT
CDR3 protein: CASSLASGVIDTQYF

D gene: -
V gene: TRBV5-6
J gene: TRBJ2-6
CDR3 length: 17
clone size: once
CDR3 DNA: TGTGCCAGCAGCTTGCCGACGCGGATCTCTGGGGCCAACGTCCTGACTTTC
CDR3 protein: CASSLPTRISGANVLTF

D gene: TRBD1
V gene: TRBV28
J gene: TRBJ1-5
CDR3 length: 13
clone size: -
CDR3 DNA: TGTGCCAGCTACCCGACAGGGGGGCAGCCCCAGCATTTT
CDR3 protein: CASYPTGGQPQHF

D gene: TRBD1
V gene: TRBV12-5
J gene: TRBJ2-3
CDR3 length: 18
clone size: -
CDR3 DNA: TGTGCTAGTGGTCCCTTGCGACTGACAGGGGTGGGAGGAGATACGCAGTATTTT
CDR3 protein: CASGPLRLTGVGGDTQYF